Below, 22 T cell receptor beta chains from the same sample are listed, as sequenced in a study of T cell clonality in common variable immunodeficiency. Study results and limitations: In common variable immunodeficiency, TCR beta chains reportedly carried fewer deletions and N-nucleotide insertions.

These receptors' antigens are unknown. TCRdb's table, derived via immunoSEQ multiplex PCR, lists solely in-frame clones and lacks some. The repertoire has about 33,000 clones, none seen only once; the ten largest take 6% to 7.5%. The sequenced material came from peripheral blood mononuclear cells. These receptors all come from a human donor with common variable immunodeficiency.

This clone occurred many times. The part of the CDR3 DNA that was read is TGCAGTGCTAGAAGTGGGACAGGGGGGAATGAG. Protein sequence: CSARSGTGGNE. The whole CDR3 is CSARSGTGGNEQFF. This chain joins TRBV20-1 and TRBJ2-1; the match to TRBD1 covers 11 bases. The DNA ends 3 residues before the CDR3 does, and the rest of the CDR3 is filled in from the germline J gene. The CDR3 is 14 residues long. Trimming cost V 2 bases and J 7 bases; bases outside gene matches: 4. Germline V gives CDR1 DFQATT, CDR2 SNEGSKA (reference sequence).

Comments on this clone: The read ends 3 residues shy of where the CDR3 ends; the end is completed using the germline J gene. This chain links TRBV23-1 with TRBJ2-7; maybe TRBD1 (5 bases). TRBV23-1 is annotated as an ORF whose role is uncertain. V lost 6 bases and J 3 bases, leaving 15 bases between the germline ends. The CDR3 is 14 residues long. The CDR3 loop is CASSIQQEGYEQYF. The part of the CDR3 DNA that was read is TGCGCCAGCAGCATTCAACAGGAAGGCTACGAG.

Concerning this clone itself: The read falls 3 residues short of the CDR3 end, and the missing part is taken from the germline J gene. The gene calls are TRBV19 and TRBJ1-1; possibly TRBD1 for D (6 bases). V was clipped by 5 bases and J by 4 bases, with 14 bases between them. CDR1 and CDR2 (germline): LNHDA, SQIVND (reference sequence). There are 14 residues in the CDR3. The sequenced CDR3 bases are TGTGCCAGTAGTCCAGGGGCGGTGGGCACTGAA. Translated, it gives CASSPGAVGTE. The whole CDR3 protein reads CASSPGAVGTEAFF. The whole variable domain, filled in from reference TRBV19 and TRBJ1-1, reads DGGITQSPKYLFRKEGQNVTLSCEQNLNHDAMYWYRQDPGQGLRLIYYSQIVNDFQKGDIAEGYSVSREKKESFPLTVTSAQKNPTAFYLCASSPGAVGTEAFFGQGTRLTVV.

This clone appeared many times. The missing CDR3 end, 3 residues past where the read stops, is filled in from the germline J gene. V usage is TRBV9 and J usage is TRBJ2-3; 10 nucleotides agree with TRBD2. Germline trimming cut 3 bases from V and 4 bases from J; bases unmatched to any gene: 11. Germline-derived CDR1 and CDR2 are SGDLS and YYNGEE. This CDR3 is 17 amino acids long. The CDR3 sequence is CASSAGLSSGGPDTQYF. The part of the CDR3 DNA that was read is TGTGCCAGCAGCGCAGGACTGAGTAGCGGGGGGCCAGATACG.

A note on this clone: The sequenced fragment ends 3 residues before the CDR3 boundary, so the rest is inferred from the germline J gene. This rearrangement joins TRBV5-1 to TRBJ2-7, with D hard to call. This CDR3 is built from 15 residues. Trimming stripped 0 bases from V and 2 bases from J, with 12 bases between. The germline CDR1 and CDR2 sequences are SGHRS and YFSETQ. The part of the CDR3 DNA that was read is TGCGCCAGCAGCTTGGCCTTTGAGGCCGCCTACGAG. Translating it yields CASSLAFEAAYE. From start to end, the CDR3 is CASSLAFEAAYEQYF.

In this sample, this clone turned up many times. The CDR3 is cut off 3 residues early in the read; its end comes from the germline J gene. The chain combines TRBV6-1 with TRBJ1-1, with 9 bases that match TRBD1. V lost 4 bases and J lost 1; bases outside the gene matches: 7. The CDR3 spans 16 residues. Germline CDR1 is MNHNS and CDR2 is SASEGT. The CDR3 here is CASSGLPGQGNTEAFF. The sequenced part of the CDR3 DNA is TGTGCCAGCAGTGGGCTGCCGGGACAGGGGAACACTGAA.

To note about this clone: The sequenced fragment ends 3 residues before the CDR3 boundary, so the rest is inferred from the germline J gene. J is TRBJ1-1 and V is TRBV7-8; 7 bases are shared with TRBD1. CDR1 and CDR2 (germline): SGHVS, FQNEAQ. V gave up 2 bases and J gave up 4 bases; unmatched junction bases: 4. The CDR3 length is 14 residues. CDR3 protein: CASSLLSGGTEAFF. The DNA read from the CDR3 is TGTGCCAGCAGCTTATTATCAGGGGGCACTGAA.

This clone was seen more than once but under ten times. The read gets to within 3 residues of the CDR3 end, and the germline J gene fills in the rest. J is TRBJ1-1 and V is TRBV2; D may be TRBD1 (5 bases). V lost 2 bases and J lost 3, with 16 bases in between. There are 16 residues in the CDR3. Germline V gives CDR1 SNHLY, CDR2 FYNNEI. CDR3 sequence reads: CASSERWGGKDTEAFF. The covered CDR3 bases are TGTGCCAGCAGTGAAAGGTGGGGCGGTAAGGACACTGAA.

A remark on this clone: The read is 3 residues too short to cover the CDR3 end, so that end is filled in from the germline J gene. The chain links TRBV6-2 or TRBV6-3 to TRBJ2-1; 8 nucleotides agree with TRBD2. Germline-derived CDR1 and CDR2 are MNHEY and SVGEGT. This CDR3 has 16 residues. V shed 2 bases and J 9 bases; nucleotides not matched to a gene: 12. The sequenced part of the CDR3 DNA is TGTGCCAGCAGTTACGAGGGAGGTAGCGGGGCCAGTGAG. Translating gives CASSYEGGSGASE. The CDR3 in its entirety is CASSYEGGSGASEQFF.

This clone was counted many times. The read halts 3 residues ahead of the CDR3 end, with the missing end drawn from the germline J gene. The J gene is TRBJ2-1, the V gene TRBV7-3; 9 bases match TRBD2. The V and J ends lost 0 bases and 1 base, in that order; junction bases with no gene match: 4. Germline V gene sequence: CDR1 SGHTA, CDR2 FQGTGA. The CDR3 extends over 17 amino acids. CDR3 DNA, as far as it was read: TGTGCCAGCAGCTTAACCCCTAGCGGGGTATCCTACAATGAG. Its protein is CASSLTPSGVSYNE. The full CDR3 sequence reads CASSLTPSGVSYNEQFF.

Details on this clone: Read sequence stops 3 residues before the CDR3 end, and the germline J gene provides the missing end. The J gene is TRBJ1-1, the V gene TRBV2; 8 bases line up with TRBD1. Germline CDR1 reads SNHLY; CDR2 reads FYNNEI. The CDR3 is made up of 14 amino acids. V was clipped by 6 bases and J by 1 base; unmatched bases: 4. CDR3 in amino acids: CASRVTGGNTEAFF. The part of the CDR3 DNA that was read is TGTGCCAGCAGGGTTACAGGGGGGAACACTGAA.

This clone was detected a few times. Read coverage stops 3 residues before the CDR3 terminus; the germline J gene supplies the remainder. The chain combines TRBV6-1 with TRBJ1-2, with a tentative D call TRBD1 (5 bases). The CDR3 is made up of 14 amino acids. In germline, CDR1 is MNHNS, CDR2 SASEGT. Trimming stripped 1 base from V and 3 bases from J, with 9 bases between. The CDR3 spells CASSEGGSDYGYTF. The CDR3 DNA, read in part, is TGTGCCAGCAGTGAAGGGGGCTCAGACTATGGC.

This clone was recorded a few times. The read comes to an end 3 residues before the CDR3 does, leaving the germline J gene to fill in the end. The chain employs TRBV19 and TRBJ2-2; 7 nucleotides agree with TRBD2. The J segment lost 1 base and the V segment lost 7 bases, leaving 6 bases of the junction unmatched. CDR1 is LNHDA, CDR2 SQIVND, per germline (reference sequence). The CDR3 consists of 15 residues. Incomplete CDR3 DNA: TGTGCCAGTAAACTCGGCGGGGGGAACACCGGGGAG. Amino acid sequence: CASKLGGGNTGE. The CDR3 reads in full as CASKLGGGNTGELFF.

In its sample, this clone was seen a few times. The read stops 3 residues short of the end of the CDR3; the missing end is completed from the germline J gene. The V gene is TRBV19, the J gene TRBJ1-1, with 9 bases aligning to TRBD1. CDR3 length equals 16 residues. J gave up 0 bases and V 4 bases, and 6 bases lay outside the gene matches. Germline-derived CDR1 and CDR2 are LNHDA and SQIVND (reference sequence). CDR3 DNA, as far as it was read: TGTGCCAGTAGTACGGGACAGGGAATCATGAACACTGAA. It yields the protein CASSTGQGIMNTE. In full, the CDR3 reads CASSTGQGIMNTEAFF.

There are many counts of this clone. From the germline J gene comes the end of the CDR3, since the read stops 3 residues before it. The V gene is TRBV5-1, the J gene TRBJ1-1; TRBD1 aligns across 8 bases. The V and J ends lost 6 bases and 4 bases, in that order; junction bases with no gene match: 8. Germline loops: CDR1 SGHRS, CDR2 YFSETQ. This CDR3 region has 14 residues. CDR3 protein: CASTSGGESTEAFF. The CDR3 bases that were read are TGCGCCAGCACCTCAGGGGGCGAGAGCACTGAA.

This clone has just a few counts. The read terminates 3 residues ahead of where the CDR3 ends, so the germline J gene completes it. The chain combines TRBV20-1 with TRBJ1-6, with 7 nucleotides matching TRBD1. V gave up 5 bases and J gave up 5 bases; unmatched junction bases: 9. The V gene's germline CDR1 is DFQATT and CDR2 SNEGSKA (reference sequence). The CDR3 consists of 15 residues. The CDR3 bases that were read are TGCAGTGCTGAGAGGGGGACAGATCATAATTCACCC. It translates to CSAERGTDHNSP. Given in full, the CDR3 is CSAERGTDHNSPLHF.

This clone showed up just a few times. The sequenced fragment ends 3 residues before the CDR3 boundary, so the rest is inferred from the germline J gene. The gene calls are TRBV6-1 and TRBJ1-3; 9 nucleotides line up with TRBD1. V shed 1 base and J 3 bases; nucleotides not matched to a gene: 7. CDR1 MNHNS and CDR2 SASEGT come from the germline V gene. This CDR3 comprises 17 residues. Here the CDR3 reads CASSEEKGQGHGNTIYF. The DNA read from the CDR3 is TGTGCCAGCAGTGAAGAGAAAGGACAGGGGCATGGAAACACC.

About this clone: With the read ending 3 residues before the CDR3 end, the germline J gene is used to fill in that end. This chain links TRBV19 with TRBJ2-7; TRBD1 matches 7 bases. Germline CDR1 reads LNHDA; CDR2 reads SQIVND (reference sequence). The CDR3 is 14 residues long. The V gene end was trimmed by 5 bases and the J gene end by 0 bases; junction bases not matched to a gene: 4. Here the CDR3 reads CASSVDRASYEQYF. The covered CDR3 bases are TGTGCCAGTAGTGTCGACAGGGCCTCCTACGAG.

This clone showed up just a few times. Sequencing ends 3 residues short of the CDR3 end; the germline J gene provides the rest. V and J are TRBV18 and TRBJ2-2; 9 positions agree with TRBD1. The germline CDR1 and CDR2 sequences are KGHSH and LQKENI. Germline trimming cut 0 bases from V and 0 bases from J; bases unmatched to any gene: 2. The CDR3 is 17 amino acids. CDR3 DNA (partial): TGTGCCAGCTCACCACCGGGACAGGGAGCGAACACCGGGGAG. Protein sequence: CASSPPGQGANTGE. The full CDR3 reads CASSPPGQGANTGELFF.

This clone was seen only a few times. The missing CDR3 end, 3 residues past where the read stops, is filled in from the germline J gene. The chain is built from TRBV2 and TRBJ2-5, with D perhaps matching TRBD1 (6 bases). The CDR3 extends over 14 amino acids. The germline CDR1 and CDR2 sequences are SNHLY and FYNNEI. Trimming took off 3 bases at V and 1 base at J, with 9 bases between the two ends. CDR3 amino acids: CASSEQGGQETQYF. The CDR3 DNA, read in part, is TGTGCCAGCAGTGAGCAAGGGGGCCAAGAGACC. Full variable domain (outside the CDR3, taken from reference TRBV2 and TRBJ2-5): EPEVTQTPSHQVTQMGQEVILRCVPISNHLYFYWYRQILGQKVEFLVSFYNNEISEKSEIFDDQFSVERPDGSNFTLKIRSTKLEDSAMYFCASSEQGGQETQYFGPGTRLLVL.

About this clone itself: The read gets to within 3 residues of the CDR3 end, and the germline J gene fills in the rest. The chain employs TRBV7-2 and TRBJ1-1; the D gene is possibly TRBD1 (5 bases). Trimming shortened V by 2 bases and J by 0 bases, and 10 bases separated the two germline ends. The CDR3 sequence is 15 residues long. Germline loops: CDR1 SGHTA, CDR2 FQGNSA. CDR3 sequence: CASSLWAGMNTEAFF. The sequenced CDR3 bases are TGTGCCAGCAGCTTATGGGCAGGGATGAACACTGAA.

This clone was counted only a few times. The covered CDR3 bases are TGTGCCAGCAGTTACTTCAAGTCGGGGGGGGCCGTGGAGACC. Amino acids: CASSYFKSGGAVET. The whole CDR3 reads CASSYFKSGGAVETQYF. The chain recombines TRBV6-2 or TRBV6-3 with TRBJ2-5, with 8 nucleotides matching TRBD2. The CDR3 end is not reached by the read, which stops 3 residues before it; the germline J gene fills it in. Trimming cost V 1 base and J 5 bases; bases outside gene matches: 12. CDR1 is MNHEY and CDR2 is SVGEGT in the germline V gene. CDR3 length equals 17 residues.